This T cell receptor beta chain was captured in a study of shared clonotypes between healthy human individuals. The CDR3 covers 14 residues. The V end was cut by 7 bases, the J end by 3 bases, with 13 bases between. Germline values: CDR1 SNHLY, CDR2 FYNNEI. Sequenced by immunoSEQ multiplex PCR; TCRdb stores in-frame clones only, minus some. This table holds roughly 1 million clones, more than 75% found once. The sequence was obtained from a young man in good health. Some clones in this sample may be carry-over from other donors' samples. The material sequenced was memory CD4+ T cells from PBMCs. The subset denotes: CD45RA-negative fraction. The chain is built from TRBV2 and TRBJ1-5; D is possibly TRBD1 (6 bases). This CDR3 is CASTLTGNNQPQHF. The CDR3 DNA is TGTGCCAGCACCCTGACAGGAAACAATCAGCCCCAGCATTTT.